This T cell receptor (beta chain) was recorded in a study of cytomegalovirus exposure and HLA in healthy donors. Broader study findings: In a later analysis, V- and J-gene trimming of beta chains associated with a DCLRE1C missense variant, replicated independently.

Points on this clone: As yet, its antigen is unknown.

The germline V gene has CDR1 MNHEY and CDR2 SVGAGI. V lost 7 bases, J lost 1 base, and 14 bases lay in between. There are 14 residues in the CDR3. The PCR used 60 Vbeta and 13 Jbeta primers. Sequenced by immunoSEQ multiplex PCR; TCRdb stores in-frame clones only, minus some. Of 250,000 to 350,000 clones listed, 80% to 90% are singletons. Sequencing used PBMCs. This receptor was obtained from a man aged 35 to 55 in good health and CMV-seropositive. The chain combines TRBV6-5 with TRBJ2-7, with D perhaps matching TRBD1 (6 bases). CDR3 loop: CASTAGDRSYEQYF. The CDR3 bases are TGTGCCAGCACCGCGGGTGACAGGTCCTACGAGCAGTACTTC.